This T cell receptor (beta chain) originates from a study of blood T cells in healthy people across ages. This clonotype has just one count. It was with a sample-barcoded 5' primer and a J-beta primer mix that a second PCR of about 6 to 12 cycles was run. One entry per CDR3 protein, called by TCRdb with MiXCR from the 5' RACE reads. Of 980,000 or so distinct CDR3 sequences detected, roughly 48% appear once; the ten largest clones hold around an eighth. Ranging in age from roughly 6 to 95, the donors were healthy Caucasian individuals from Russia. Germline V gene data show CDR1 as DFQATT and CDR2 as SNEGSKA (reference sequence). The CDR3 extends over 15 amino acids. The V end was cut by 3 bases, the J end by 4 bases, with 16 bases between.

The receptor comes from a man aged 25 to 45 in good health. The chain is built from TRBV20-1 and TRBJ2-1; D may correspond to TRBD1 or TRBD2 (6 bases each). The sample comprised blood. The CDR3 reads CSASSGGGGYNEQFF. The CDR3 DNA follows: TGCAGTGCTAGTTCCGGAGGAGGGGGATACAATGAGCAGTTCTTC.